The rows below give T cell receptor beta chains drawn from one sample of a study of cytomegalovirus exposure and HLA in healthy donors. TCRdb's copy holds only in-frame clones and misses some; the assay was immunoSEQ multiplex PCR. The data hold 80,000 to 100,000 clones, with around 81% observed a single time. The sample comprised PBMCs. The receptors originated from a female donor in good health and CMV-seropositive. Both conserved end residues are part of each CDR3. The order of the fields is CDR3 length, J gene, D gene, V gene, clone size, CDR3 protein, CDR3 DNA. The D gene is left open where the match is weak. Some rows mark clone size as missing; the rest say once, few, many or name a class of expanded clone.

len: 13
j_gene: TRBJ1-3
d_gene: .
v_gene: TRBV11-2
abundance: .
CDR3aa: CASSLDEGNTIYF
CDR3nt: TGTGCCAGCAGCTTAGATGAGGGAAACACCATATATTTT

len: 15
j_gene: TRBJ1-6
d_gene: .
v_gene: TRBV19
abundance: .
CDR3aa: CASTDDRFNNSPLHF
CDR3nt: TGTGCCAGTACCGACGACAGGTTTAACAATTCACCCCTCCACTTT

len: 16
j_gene: TRBJ1-2
d_gene: TRBD1
v_gene: TRBV6-5
abundance: .
CDR3aa: CASSSTGLSPNYGYTF
CDR3nt: TGTGCCAGCAGTTCGACAGGGTTGAGCCCTAACTATGGCTACACCTTC

len: 14
j_gene: TRBJ1-5
d_gene: TRBD1
v_gene: TRBV6-5
abundance: .
CDR3aa: CATKSTGSNQPQHF
CDR3nt: TGTGCCACCAAATCGACAGGGAGCAATCAGCCCCAGCATTTT

len: 16
j_gene: TRBJ1-2
d_gene: TRBD1
v_gene: TRBV7-9
abundance: once
CDR3aa: CASSLEATGGGYGYTF
CDR3nt: TGTGCCAGCAGCTTAGAGGCGACAGGGGGCGGCTATGGCTACACCTTC

len: 14
j_gene: TRBJ1-2
d_gene: .
v_gene: TRBV2
abundance: .
CDR3aa: CASKNRFADYGYTF
CDR3nt: TGTGCCAGCAAGAACAGGTTTGCTGACTATGGCTACACCTTC

len: 13
j_gene: TRBJ2-3
d_gene: .
v_gene: TRBV2
abundance: .
CDR3aa: CASRPAGPDTQYF
CDR3nt: TGTGCCAGCAGGCCCGCGGGTCCCGATACGCAGTATTTT

len: 14
j_gene: TRBJ1-2
d_gene: TRBD1
v_gene: TRBV28
abundance: .
CDR3aa: CASSFQGALSGYTF
CDR3nt: TGTGCCAGCAGTTTTCAGGGGGCCTTAAGTGGCTACACCTTC

len: 16
j_gene: TRBJ1-4
d_gene: TRBD1
v_gene: TRBV7-8
abundance: .
CDR3aa: CASSSGQGTTNEKLFF
CDR3nt: TGTGCCAGCAGCTCAGGACAGGGCACAACTAATGAAAAACTGTTTTTT

len: 14
j_gene: TRBJ1-1
d_gene: TRBD1
v_gene: TRBV6-5
abundance: .
CDR3aa: CASTTGGAETEAFF
CDR3nt: TGTGCCAGCACCACAGGGGGGGCGGAGACTGAAGCTTTCTTT

len: 15
j_gene: TRBJ2-2
d_gene: TRBD2
v_gene: TRBV5-1
abundance: .
CDR3aa: CASSLGGGNTGELFF
CDR3nt: TGCGCCAGCAGCTTGGGCGGGGGGAACACCGGGGAGCTGTTTTTT

len: 14
j_gene: TRBJ1-2
d_gene: TRBD1
v_gene: TRBV10-3
abundance: .
CDR3aa: CAISGTGFNYGYTF
CDR3nt: TGTGCCATCAGTGGGACAGGGTTTAACTATGGCTACACCTTC

len: 15
j_gene: TRBJ2-1
d_gene: .
v_gene: TRBV21-1
abundance: .
CDR3aa: CASKPGQDLYNEQFF
CDR3nt: TGTGCCAGCAAACCGGGACAGGATTTATACAATGAGCAGTTCTTC

len: 13
j_gene: TRBJ2-7
d_gene: .
v_gene: TRBV27
abundance: once
CDR3aa: CASRVQGEYEQYF
CDR3nt: TGTGCCAGCAGGGTACAGGGTGAGTACGAGCAGTACTTC

len: 16
j_gene: TRBJ2-3
d_gene: .
v_gene: TRBV5-1
abundance: .
CDR3aa: CASSFGGAGIPDTQYF
CDR3nt: TGCGCCAGCAGCTTCGGCGGGGCGGGGATTCCAGATACGCAGTATTTT

len: 14
j_gene: TRBJ1-4
d_gene: TRBD1
v_gene: TRBV2
abundance: .
CDR3aa: CASSPGQGNEKLFF
CDR3nt: TGTGCCAGCAGTCCGGGACAGGGCAATGAAAAACTGTTTTTT

len: 13
j_gene: TRBJ2-7
d_gene: .
v_gene: TRBV19
abundance: .
CDR3aa: CASSSRGEYEQYF
CDR3nt: TGTGCCAGTAGTTCCAGGGGGGAGTACGAGCAGTACTTC

len: 14
j_gene: TRBJ2-7
d_gene: .
v_gene: TRBV5-1
abundance: .
CDR3aa: CVSSPTGTPYEQYF
CDR3nt: TGCGTCAGCAGCCCAACCGGGACACCCTACGAGCAGTACTTC

len: 13
j_gene: TRBJ1-1
d_gene: .
v_gene: TRBV19
abundance: .
CDR3aa: CASSPSWNTEAFF
CDR3nt: TGTGCCAGTAGTCCCTCCTGGAACACTGAAGCTTTCTTT

len: 12
j_gene: TRBJ1-4
d_gene: TRBD1
v_gene: TRBV11-2
abundance: .
CDR3aa: CASRDRGEKLFF
CDR3nt: TGTGCCAGCAGGGACAGGGGGGAAAAACTGTTTTTT

len: 14
j_gene: TRBJ2-7
d_gene: .
v_gene: TRBV16
abundance: .
CDR3aa: CASSPAGATYEQYF
CDR3nt: TGTGCCAGCAGCCCTGCAGGGGCTACCTACGAGCAGTACTTC

len: 14
j_gene: TRBJ2-7
d_gene: TRBD2
v_gene: TRBV27
abundance: few
CDR3aa: CASSTSGGTYEQYF
CDR3nt: TGTGCCAGCAGTACTAGCGGGGGGACCTACGAGCAGTACTTC

len: 12
j_gene: TRBJ1-5
d_gene: .
v_gene: TRBV27
abundance: .
CDR3aa: CASSLPNQPQHF
CDR3nt: TGTGCCAGCAGTTTACCGAATCAGCCCCAGCATTTT

len: 13
j_gene: TRBJ1-2
d_gene: TRBD1
v_gene: TRBV2
abundance: .
CDR3aa: CASSLDRGDGYTF
CDR3nt: TGTGCCAGCAGTTTAGACAGGGGAGATGGCTACACCTTC

len: 10
j_gene: TRBJ1-1
d_gene: .
v_gene: TRBV6-1
abundance: .
CDR3aa: CASSEAQAVF
CDR3nt: TGTGCCAGCAGTGAAGCCCAGGCCGTCTTT

len: 13
j_gene: TRBJ1-2
d_gene: TRBD1
v_gene: TRBV6-1
abundance: .
CDR3aa: CASSASTGGDYTF
CDR3nt: TGTGCCAGCAGTGCCTCGACAGGGGGTGACTACACCTTC

len: 11
j_gene: TRBJ2-5
d_gene: .
v_gene: TRBV5-1
abundance: .
CDR3aa: CASSTQKTQYF
CDR3nt: TGCGCCAGCAGCACGCAGAAGACCCAGTACTTC

len: 12
j_gene: TRBJ1-2
d_gene: .
v_gene: TRBV4-2
abundance: .
CDR3aa: CASSREGVGYTF
CDR3nt: TGTGCCAGCAGCCGTGAGGGTGTTGGCTACACCTTC

len: 13
j_gene: TRBJ2-4
d_gene: .
v_gene: TRBV2
abundance: .
CDR3aa: CASSSDRGNIQYF
CDR3nt: TGTGCCAGCAGCTCAGATAGGGGAAACATTCAGTACTTC

len: 13
j_gene: TRBJ1-1
d_gene: .
v_gene: TRBV6-4
abundance: .
CDR3aa: CASSEIRGAEAFF
CDR3nt: TGTGCCAGCAGTGAAATTCGGGGGGCTGAAGCTTTCTTT

len: 15
j_gene: TRBJ1-2
d_gene: TRBD1
v_gene: TRBV7-2
abundance: .
CDR3aa: CASSPPGTGGYGYTF
CDR3nt: TGTGCCAGCAGCCCCCCCGGGACAGGGGGCTATGGCTACACCTTC

len: 14
j_gene: TRBJ1-3
d_gene: TRBD1
v_gene: TRBV6-6
abundance: once
CDR3aa: CASSHDRVGNTIYF
CDR3nt: TGTGCCAGCAGCCACGACAGGGTTGGAAACACCATATATTTT

len: 18
j_gene: TRBJ1-5
d_gene: TRBD1
v_gene: TRBV23-1
abundance: .
CDR3aa: CASSHPELNDREQQPQHF
CDR3nt: TGCGCCAGCAGTCATCCCGAGCTTAATGACAGGGAGCAACAGCCCCAGCATTTT

len: 11
j_gene: TRBJ2-3
d_gene: .
v_gene: TRBV27
abundance: .
CDR3aa: CASSEGDTQYF
CDR3nt: TGTGCCAGCAGTGAGGGAGATACGCAGTATTTT

len: 13
j_gene: TRBJ1-2
d_gene: TRBD1
v_gene: TRBV6-5
abundance: few
CDR3aa: CASAGRGIYGYPF
CDR3nt: TGTGCCAGCGCGGGCAGGGGGATCTATGGCTACCCCTTC

len: 11
j_gene: TRBJ2-7
d_gene: .
v_gene: TRBV6-5
abundance: .
CDR3aa: CASSYGGEQYF
CDR3nt: TGTGCCAGCAGTTACGGCGGGGAGCAGTACTTC

len: 15
j_gene: TRBJ2-2
d_gene: .
v_gene: TRBV7-2
abundance: .
CDR3aa: CASSLGLANTGELFF
CDR3nt: TGTGCCAGCAGCTTAGGACTAGCGAACACCGGGGAGCTGTTTTTT

len: 15
j_gene: TRBJ2-7
d_gene: TRBD1
v_gene: TRBV5-1
abundance: .
CDR3aa: CASSKDPGTAYEQYF
CDR3nt: TGCGCCAGCAGCAAGGATCCGGGGACAGCCTACGAGCAGTACTTC

len: 12
j_gene: TRBJ2-1
d_gene: .
v_gene: TRBV5-4
abundance: .
CDR3aa: CASSLDRDEQFF
CDR3nt: TGTGCCAGCAGCTTGGACAGGGATGAGCAGTTCTTC

len: 16
j_gene: TRBJ2-7
d_gene: TRBD1
v_gene: TRBV7-9
abundance: .
CDR3aa: CASSEGRGGGLCEQYF
CDR3nt: TGTGCCAGCAGCGAGGGCCGAGGGGGCGGTTTGTGCGAGCAGTACTTC

len: 16
j_gene: TRBJ2-2
d_gene: TRBD2
v_gene: TRBV19
abundance: .
CDR3aa: CASSRQGGAGPGELFF
CDR3nt: TGTGCCAGTAGTAGGCAGGGCGGAGCGGGACCCGGGGAGCTGTTTTTT

len: 13
j_gene: TRBJ1-2
d_gene: TRBD1
v_gene: TRBV10-3
abundance: .
CDR3aa: CAISGQGANGYTF
CDR3nt: TGTGCCATCAGTGGACAGGGGGCAAATGGCTACACCTTC

len: 14
j_gene: TRBJ1-2
d_gene: TRBD1
v_gene: TRBV6-5
abundance: .
CDR3aa: CASGNRGPDYGYTF
CDR3nt: TGTGCCAGCGGAAACAGGGGACCCGACTATGGCTACACCTTC

len: 16
j_gene: TRBJ1-2
d_gene: TRBD1
v_gene: TRBV14
abundance: .
CDR3aa: CASSQDWTGGAYGYTF
CDR3nt: TGTGCCAGCAGCCAAGATTGGACAGGGGGCGCCTATGGCTACACCTTC

len: 15
j_gene: TRBJ2-5
d_gene: .
v_gene: TRBV4-1
abundance: .
CDR3aa: CASSQDSQRQETQYF
CDR3nt: TGCGCCAGCAGCCAAGACAGTCAGCGACAAGAGACCCAGTACTTC

len: 13
j_gene: TRBJ1-1
d_gene: .
v_gene: TRBV5-4
abundance: .
CDR3aa: CASSFAGKDEAFF
CDR3nt: TGTGCCAGCAGCTTTGCGGGGAAGGATGAAGCTTTCTTT

len: 17
j_gene: TRBJ1-2
d_gene: TRBD1
v_gene: TRBV19
abundance: .
CDR3aa: CASSISLGTGVNYGYTF
CDR3nt: TGTGCCAGTAGTATCTCCCTCGGGACAGGGGTTAACTATGGCTACACCTTC

len: 14
j_gene: TRBJ1-1
d_gene: .
v_gene: TRBV11-2
abundance: .
CDR3aa: CASSLEWGNTEAFF
CDR3nt: TGTGCCAGCAGCTTAGAGTGGGGCAACACTGAAGCTTTCTTT

len: 13
j_gene: TRBJ1-1
d_gene: .
v_gene: TRBV19
abundance: .
CDR3aa: CASRLGGDTEAFF
CDR3nt: TGTGCCAGTAGACTGGGGGGGGACACTGAAGCTTTCTTT

len: 15
j_gene: TRBJ2-1
d_gene: TRBD2
v_gene: TRBV6-1
abundance: .
CDR3aa: CASSAPSGTYNEQFF
CDR3nt: TGTGCCAGCAGTGCTCCTAGCGGGACATACAATGAGCAGTTCTTC

len: 15
j_gene: TRBJ1-5
d_gene: .
v_gene: TRBV28
abundance: .
CDR3aa: CASSPVYNYDQPQHF
CDR3nt: TGTGCCAGCAGCCCCGTATATAATTATGATCAGCCCCAGCATTTT

len: 15
j_gene: TRBJ1-1
d_gene: TRBD1
v_gene: TRBV6-5
abundance: .
CDR3aa: CASQVRGPRNTEAFF
CDR3nt: TGTGCCTCACAGGTGAGGGGGCCACGGAATACTGAAGCTTTCTTT